This is a list of T cell receptor beta chains from one sample in a study of blood T cell repertoires in COVID-19. TCRdb's copy holds only in-frame clones and misses some; the assay was immunoSEQ multiplex PCR. The sample gives 240,000 or so clones, approximately 86% of which show up once; about 2.9% is in the top ten. The source material was peripheral blood. Source of these receptors: a woman in her 30s who had recovered from COVID-19. Each CDR3 is given with its conserved first and last residue. A D gene is named only where the DNA matches it firmly. Where a row states a size, it is once, few, many or the class of an expanded clone; other rows omit it.

D gene	V gene	J gene	clone size	CDR3 DNA	CDR3 protein
TRBD1	TRBV5-1	TRBJ1-1	NA	TGCGCCAGCAGCCGGACAGGGACGGGAAACACTGAAGCTTTCTTT	CASSRTGTGNTEAFF
TRBD1	TRBV27	TRBJ2-1	NA	TGTGCCAGCAGTCCAGGACAGGGGCTGGGTGAGCAGTTCTTC	CASSPGQGLGEQFF
TRBD2	TRBV10-3	TRBJ2-3	few	TGTGCCATCAGAAATAGCGGGGGTTCTCCCGAGCAGTATTTT	CAIRNSGGSPEQYF
NA	TRBV7-9	TRBJ2-2	once	TGTGCCCTAGGGGCACGGACAGCCGACACCGGGGAGCTGTTTTTT	CALGARTADTGELFF
NA	TRBV6-6	TRBJ1-2	once	TGTGCCAGCAGTTATACAGCTAACTATGGCTACACCTTC	CASSYTANYGYTF
NA	TRBV5-4	TRBJ2-1	NA	TGTGCCAGCAGCTCTGAGAGGCGGGGTGAGCAGTTCTTC	CASSSERRGEQFF
TRBD1	TRBV2	TRBJ1-5	NA	TGTGCCAGCAGTGCAGACAGGGGGAATCAGCCCCAGCATTTT	CASSADRGNQPQHF
NA	TRBV18	TRBJ1-5	NA	TGTGCCAGCTCACCATCCGGGACACTTTATAGCAATCAGCCCCAGCATTTT	CASSPSGTLYSNQPQHF
TRBD2	TRBV2	TRBJ2-5	few	TGTGCCAGCAGTGAATTTGGGACTAGCGGGGGGACGGAGACCCAGTACTTC	CASSEFGTSGGTETQYF
TRBD2	TRBV2	TRBJ2-2	NA	TGTGCCAGCAGTGAGAAGGCGGGGGGATACACCGGGGAGCTGTTTTTT	CASSEKAGGYTGELFF
NA	TRBV18	TRBJ2-7	NA	TGTGCCAGCTCACCTACGCGGGACGGACACTACGAGCAGTACTTC	CASSPTRDGHYEQYF
NA	TRBV9	TRBJ1-1	NA	TGTGCCAGCAGTCAGGGGTTGAACACTGAAGCTTTCTTT	CASSQGLNTEAFF
TRBD2	TRBV5-1	TRBJ2-1	NA	TGCGCCAGCAGCCACGGGGGGAGCTCCTACAATGAGCAGTTCTTC	CASSHGGSSYNEQFF
NA	TRBV2	TRBJ2-2	NA	TGTGCCACCCAAGGGACTTCTCCTAACACCGGGGAGCTGTTTTTT	CATQGTSPNTGELFF
TRBD2	TRBV28	TRBJ2-7	NA	TGTGCCAGCAGTATTCCGGGACTAGCGGGGGGGAACTCCTACGAGCAGTACTTC	CASSIPGLAGGNSYEQYF
NA	TRBV13	TRBJ2-4	NA	TGTGCCAGCAGTTACAGGGTAGCCAAAAACATTCAGTACTTC	CASSYRVAKNIQYF